This T cell receptor (beta chain) is from a study of T cells in localized non-small cell lung cancer (dated by TCRdb to 2020 to 2021). Describing the broader study: T cell repertoires of a few hundred early-stage NSCLC patients were analyzed, with tumors being compared against uninvolved tumor-adjacent lungs. The cohort was made up of 200 to 250 treatment-naive NSCLC patients whose localized lung tumors had been resected. Of the NSCLC patients, around 130 were male and roughly 110 were female, and the mean age was approximately 66 years. Overall results and qualifications from the work: Because multi-region tumor sequencing was not done, intratumor heterogeneity could not be ruled out. A median of about 61 of the top 100 tumor clones turned up in the paired uninvolved adjacent lung, and approximately 30 of those clones also ranked among the top 100 of that same adjacent lung. Higher blood T cell density associated with longer overall survival, while higher adjacent-lung clonality associated with shorter survival. Since the design was exploratory, TCR variables were selected using unadjusted p-values with no false-discovery rate correction. The highest T cell clonality was observed in uninvolved tumor-adjacent lung, where clonality exceeded that of tumor, suggesting that antigenic responses were more focused in uninvolved tumor-adjacent lung.

Concerning this clone itself: Its antigen is not yet known. Within one base of it there is no much larger clone, and no base qualities were kept.

The immunoSEQ Assay was used to sequence TCR beta CDR3 regions from DNA. Concerning the study's data processing: To compute T cell density, TCR beta template counts were normalized to usable DNA, which was estimated by amplifying housekeeping genes. The preseqR package was used to estimate richness by extrapolating to 400,000 templates for PBMC samples and to 120,000 templates for tissue samples. Clonality was calculated as one minus Pielou's evenness. To identify tissue-enriched TCRs, differential abundance testing was run on productive amino-acid clonotypes with a minimum total count of 5 and an alpha of 0.1. The Jaccard Index and the Morisita Overlap Index were used to measure how much the repertoires overlapped between compartments. TCR beta CDR3s were clustered by GLIPH together with public tetramer-defined viral CDR3s, and at least three viral sequences plus V-gene enrichment were required for viral motifs. In its TCRdb copy, this immuneACCESS table keeps in-frame sequences only and misses some clones. Where compared with another copy, unresolved V genes explain less than half of these, and the others have no known cause. V and J calls and clone size are those listed in that table; D and trimming were worked out from the DNA. In this sample the table shows about 11,000 clones, roughly four fifths of which occur a single time. 20% of the sample goes to the ten largest clones.

At diagnosis, peripheral blood, uninvolved tumor-adjacent lung and tumor were collected and stored as a combination of fresh-frozen and FFPE material. For TCR repertoire profiling, blood samples were analyzed in the form of peripheral blood mononuclear cells. Inclusive of the bounding cysteine and phenylalanine, the CDR3 is 16 residues long. The retained sequence is limited to the CDR3, 48 bases, with the frame set at the first base. Per the germline V gene, LGHNA is the CDR1 and YSLEER is the CDR2. V ends up 3 bases short and J 2 bases short, with an unmatched junction base count of 2. This sample comprised peripheral blood mononuclear cells, obtained before any cancer treatment. Recombination connected TRBV4-3 to TRBJ2-3, and 13 bases in between align with TRBD2. This receptor was identified in a female donor at least 60 years old with stage II lung adenocarcinoma. This receptor has the CDR3 CASSHGLAGATDTQYF. The DNA sequence is given as TGCGCCAGCAGCCACGGACTAGCGGGGGCCACAGATACGCAGTATTTT.